Listed below are T cell receptor beta chains from one sample, sequenced in a study of control samples from healthy donors and cancer patients. Repertoires were generated with immunoSEQ multiplex PCR, while TCRdb's copy carries only in-frame clones and drops some. This table holds about 150,000 clones, roughly 90% found once. The sample taken for sequencing was blood. These receptors originate from a man under 40 in good health. CDR3s include the opening cysteine and the closing phenylalanine or tryptophan. D genes are given only for firm matches. The listing skips clone size in some rows; elsewhere it reads once, few, many or a size class.

j_call,d_call,clone_size,v_call,cdr3_nt,cdr3_aa
TRBJ1-4,.,.,TRBV2,TGTGCCAGCAGGGAATATTTTATAGGGGCGGCTAATGAAAAACTGTTTTTT,CASREYFIGAANEKLFF
TRBJ1-2,.,.,TRBV7-9,TGTGCCAGCAGCCAAACCAATTATGGCTACACCTTC,CASSQTNYGYTF
TRBJ1-2,TRBD1,.,TRBV24-1,TGTGCCACCAGTCAGCCACCAGCCTTCGGACAGGGGGCTCCCGGCGGCTACACCTTC,CATSQPPAFGQGAPGGYTF
TRBJ2-7,TRBD2,.,TRBV6-2/TRBV6-3,TGTGCCAGCAGTTATACTAGCGGGAGAGTCGAGCAGTACTTC,CASSYTSGRVEQYF
TRBJ2-5,TRBD2,.,TRBV2,TGTGCCAGCGGGCGGGGGAACCAAGAGACCCAGTACTTC,CASGRGNQETQYF
TRBJ2-5,.,.,TRBV2,TGTGCCAGCTTCCGGGGTTCAGGGAGGTACCAAGAGACCCAGTACTTC,CASFRGSGRYQETQYF
TRBJ2-1,TRBD2,.,TRBV15,TGTGCCACCAGCAGAGTACTAGCGGGAGGGGCTGAGCAGTTCTTC,CATSRVLAGGAEQFF
TRBJ1-4,.,once,TRBV11-3,TGTGCCAGCAGCCGCACAACTAATGAAAAACTGTTTTTT,CASSRTTNEKLFF
TRBJ2-7,TRBD1,.,TRBV7-9,TGTGCCAGCAGCTTTAGTAACAGGGGAACATACGAGCAGTACTTC,CASSFSNRGTYEQYF
TRBJ2-5,.,.,TRBV5-4,TGTGCCAGCAGCTTGGAAGGGTTCGAGACCCAGTACTTC,CASSLEGFETQYF
TRBJ2-7,TRBD1,.,TRBV3-1/TRBV3-2,TGTGCCAGCAGCCAAGGGGTGACAGGGGCCGAGCAGTACTTC,CASSQGVTGAEQYF
TRBJ2-3,.,.,TRBV16,TGTGCCAGCAGTCCGATGGAAATTGGCGTCGGAGATACGCAGTATTTT,CASSPMEIGVGDTQYF
TRBJ2-5,TRBD2,once,TRBV30,TGTGCCTGGAGTGGGGACTACCTTGCGGGCCAGTACTTC,CAWSGDYLAGQYF
TRBJ1-1,.,.,TRBV11-3,TGTGCCAGCAGCTTAGTCGTAGGGAGGGGGACTGAAGCTTTCTTT,CASSLVVGRGTEAFF
TRBJ2-5,TRBD1,.,TRBV3-1/TRBV3-2,TGTGCCAGCAGCCAAGAACGGTCAGGGGGTATAGTAGAGACCCAGTACTTC,CASSQERSGGIVETQYF
TRBJ2-3,.,.,TRBV29-1,TGCAGCGTTGTCCAGCAGGGTCCCTCAGATACGCAGTATTTT,CSVVQQGPSDTQYF
TRBJ1-1,.,.,TRBV7-3,TGTGCCAGCAGCTTAATGGCAGAGAACACTGAAGCTTTCTTT,CASSLMAENTEAFF
TRBJ1-1,.,.,TRBV7-2,TGTGCCAGCAGCTTAAAGACGAAAGCTTTCTTT,CASSLKTKAFF
TRBJ1-1,.,.,TRBV11-3,TGTGCCAGCAGCTTTGGGGGTACTGAAGCTTTCTTT,CASSFGGTEAFF
TRBJ2-7,.,.,TRBV27,TGTGCCAGCAGTTCCCCGGGACCCTACGAGCAGTACTTC,CASSSPGPYEQYF
TRBJ2-7,.,.,TRBV5-1,TGCGCCAGCAGCTTAACTATCGAAACCTACGAGCAGTACTTC,CASSLTIETYEQYF
TRBJ1-1,.,.,TRBV6-6,TGTGCCAGCAGCAACCCCGGGGTCAGATCCCTCACTGAAGCTTTCTTT,CASSNPGVRSLTEAFF
TRBJ1-1,TRBD1,.,TRBV27,TGTGCCAGCAGTTTATCGGTAGGGGGCTCCAACACTGAAGCTTTCTTT,CASSLSVGGSNTEAFF
TRBJ2-7,.,.,TRBV5-1,TGCGCCAGCAGCTTGGTGGGGGCAGGGTACGAGCAGTACTTC,CASSLVGAGYEQYF
TRBJ2-2,TRBD1,.,TRBV24-1,TGTGCCTCCCTTTTGGGACAGGGCTCCGGGGAGCTGTTTTTT,CASLLGQGSGELFF
TRBJ2-7,.,.,TRBV5-1,TGCGCCAGCAGCTCCGGGACTGCGCTCTACGAGCAGTACTTC,CASSSGTALYEQYF
TRBJ1-1,.,few,TRBV21-1,TGTGCCACCAGACCTGGGGGGAACACTGAAGCTTTCTTT,CATRPGGNTEAFF
TRBJ2-1,.,.,TRBV21-1,TGTGCCAGCAGCAAAGCGATTGCTGGGACTAGCGGGAATGTTGAGCAGTTCTTC,CASSKAIAGTSGNVEQFF
TRBJ1-5,.,.,TRBV19,TGTGCCAGTCGTCCCAGTGTGTCGGGGGGGAATCAGCCCCAGCATTTT,CASRPSVSGGNQPQHF
TRBJ2-7,.,.,TRBV24-1,TGTGCCACCAGTGTAGGTTACGAGCAGTACTTC,CATSVGYEQYF
TRBJ2-7,TRBD2,.,TRBV19,TGTGCCACGCGGAAAAGCGGGAGGTACGAGCAGTACTTC,CATRKSGRYEQYF
TRBJ1-5,.,.,TRBV10-3,TGTGCCATCAGTGAGTCGACTTGGGGGCGAAACAATCAGCCCCAGCATTTT,CAISESTWGRNNQPQHF
TRBJ2-3,TRBD1,.,TRBV9,TGTGCCAGCAGCCCTCGGACAGGGAGCACAGATACGCAGTATTTT,CASSPRTGSTDTQYF
TRBJ1-2,TRBD1,.,TRBV5-3,TGTGCCAGAAGCTTGTCATGGACAGGGAGCCGTAACGGGCCCTATGGCTACACCTTC,CARSLSWTGSRNGPYGYTF
TRBJ1-1,.,few,TRBV18,TGTGCCAGCTCACCTATAGAAAACAGGGAGAACACTGAAGCTTTCTTT,CASSPIENRENTEAFF
TRBJ2-7,.,.,TRBV7-2,TGTGCCAGCAGCGGACGACAGTTCAGCGGTGAAAACGAGCAGTACTTC,CASSGRQFSGENEQYF
TRBJ1-1,.,.,TRBV12-5,TGTGCTAGTGGTTTGCGCGGCACTGAAGCTTTCTTT,CASGLRGTEAFF
TRBJ2-3,.,.,TRBV4-1,TGCGCCAGCAGCCAAGATTCGGGGAGTACGCAGTATTTT,CASSQDSGSTQYF
TRBJ2-7,.,.,TRBV11-3,TGTGCCAGCAGGGAGAGGGGCACCAAACCCTACGAGCAGTACTTC,CASRERGTKPYEQYF
TRBJ1-5,TRBD1,.,TRBV6-4,TGTGCCAGCTCCCCAACGGGACAGAGTAATCAGCCCCAGCATTTT,CASSPTGQSNQPQHF
TRBJ1-3,TRBD1,.,TRBV18,TGTGCCAGCTCACCGACAACAGGGGAAAATGGAAACACCATATATTTT,CASSPTTGENGNTIYF
TRBJ2-3,TRBD2,.,TRBV5-4,TGTGCCAGCAGCTCCCCTAACCCGGGACTAGCGGGAGATACGCAGTATTTT,CASSSPNPGLAGDTQYF
TRBJ2-1,.,.,TRBV5-6,TGTGCCAGCAGCTCAGGGGAGCGGGGCGGCAATGAGCAGTTCTTC,CASSSGERGGNEQFF
TRBJ2-2,.,.,TRBV25-1,TGTGCCAGCAGTCCAGGACACACAGCGGGCACCGGGGAGCTGTTTTTT,CASSPGHTAGTGELFF
TRBJ2-1,.,.,TRBV7-3,TGTGCCAGCAGCCAACGTATAGCTGGCCATGAGCAGTTCTTC,CASSQRIAGHEQFF
TRBJ1-1,.,few,TRBV18,TGTGCCAGCTCACCATCTCAGGGGCGGGGGACTGAAGCTTTCTTT,CASSPSQGRGTEAFF
TRBJ1-3,.,.,TRBV9,TGTGCCAGCAGCCCATCCGTTCCCGGGGGAACAGGAAACACCATATATTTT,CASSPSVPGGTGNTIYF
TRBJ1-1,.,.,TRBV9,TGTGCCAGCAGCGTGACAGGACTCCCTTACACTGAAGCTTTCTTT,CASSVTGLPYTEAFF
TRBJ2-5,.,.,TRBV19,TGTGCCAGTGGGGACGAGGGGACCCAGTACTTC,CASGDEGTQYF